Listed below are T cell receptor beta chains from one sample, sequenced in a study of blood T cells in healthy people across ages. TCRdb called the 5' RACE reads again in MiXCR, with one record for every CDR3 protein. The data hold about 590,000 distinct CDR3 sequences, with about 30% observed a single time. Material: blood. The receptors here all came from a woman aged 80 or over in good health. The CDR3 runs from the conserved cysteine through the conserved F or W. D genes are given only for firm matches. Some rows have no size entry. The others give once, few or many, or a class for an expanded clone.

d_call	j_call	clone_size	v_call	cdr3_nt	cdr3_aa
TRBD2	TRBJ2-7	many	TRBV12-3/TRBV12-4	TGTGCCAGCAGGGGGGGGGCCTACGAGCAGTACTTC	CASRGGAYEQYF
.	TRBJ2-7	many	TRBV3-1	TGTGCCAGCAGCCGCGACGGGCTATCCTACGAGCAGTACTTC	CASSRDGLSYEQYF
.	TRBJ1-6	.	TRBV7-9	TGTGCCAGCAGCGGACAGACGGGTGATTCACCCCTCCACTTT	CASSGQTGDSPLHF
TRBD1	TRBJ1-6	many	TRBV12-3/TRBV12-4	TGTGCCAGCAGCCGGGACAGGGAGAATTCACCCCTCCACTTT	CASSRDRENSPLHF
.	TRBJ1-1	.	TRBV10-3	TGTGCCATCAGTGAAGGGACCATGGGGGCTTTCTTT	CAISEGTMGAFF
.	TRBJ2-7	.	TRBV9	TGTGCCAGCAGCGTAGAACCCCTGCGGGGCGAGCAGTACTTC	CASSVEPLRGEQYF
.	TRBJ1-3	.	TRBV6-5	TGTGCCAGCAGTTACTCCCGGGCCACCTCTGGAGACACCATATATTTT	CASSYSRATSGDTIYF
.	TRBJ2-2	.	TRBV9	TGTGCCAGCAGCGTCCACTTGGGCTCCGGGGAGCTGTTTTTT	CASSVHLGSGELFF
.	TRBJ1-3	.	TRBV5-1	TGCGCCAGCAGCCTCGAGGGGCAGGGGACGGCTGGAAACACCATATATTTT	CASSLEGQGTAGNTIYF
TRBD1	TRBJ2-3	many	TRBV11-2	TGTGCCAGCAGCAACGGACAGGGCTACACAGATACGCAGTATTTT	CASSNGQGYTDTQYF
.	TRBJ2-7	few	TRBV20-1	TGCAGTGCTAGAGACCCAAGGAGGGCTGGTCCCGAGCAGTACTTC	CSARDPRRAGPEQYF
.	TRBJ2-2	.	TRBV13	TGTGCCAGCAGCTTAGAACGGTCCGGGGAGCTGTTTTTT	CASSLERSGELFF
TRBD2	TRBJ2-7	.	TRBV20-1	TGCAGTGCTAGAGGACTAGCGGGAGAGGGCGAGCAGTACTTC	CSARGLAGEGEQYF
.	TRBJ1-2	many	TRBV10-3	TGTGCCATCAGTGCCGGGGCTAACTATGGCTACACCTTC	CAISAGANYGYTF
.	TRBJ1-4	.	TRBV7-9	TGTGCCAGCAGCGTAGGGACGGGGGGCAAAAATGAAAAACTGTTTTTT	CASSVGTGGKNEKLFF
.	TRBJ2-5	many	TRBV5-1	TGCGCCAGCAGCTTGCAGATGGCGGGTGGCGAGACCCAGTACTTC	CASSLQMAGGETQYF
TRBD1	TRBJ1-2	.	TRBV6-2/TRBV6-3	TGTGCCAGCACCCCGGACAGGGGGCGTCGAGGCTACACCTTC	CASTPDRGRRGYTF
TRBD2	TRBJ2-1	many	TRBV5-1	TGCGCCAGCAGCTTAGTGACTAGCGGGGGGGCCGCCTACAATGAGCAGTTCTTC	CASSLVTSGGAAYNEQFF
.	TRBJ2-2	.	TRBV19	TGTGCCAGTAGTATCCGACAGGGAGGGGCCGGGGAGCTGTTTTTT	CASSIRQGGAGELFF
.	TRBJ2-1	many	TRBV5-8	TGTGCCAGCAGCTTGGGGGGGGCGAGCTCCTACAATGAGCAGTTCTTC	CASSLGGASSYNEQFF
.	TRBJ2-5	many	TRBV5-5	TGTGCCAGCAGCTTGGCCAGAGGACAGTTCCAAGAGACCCAGTACTTC	CASSLARGQFQETQYF
.	TRBJ1-2	.	TRBV29-1	TGCAGCGTTGAAGATGCAGGGGGCTACACCTTC	CSVEDAGGYTF
.	TRBJ2-7	.	TRBV7-2	TGTGCCAGCAGCTTAAATTTTCGGCCCTACGAGCAGTACTTC	CASSLNFRPYEQYF
.	TRBJ1-1	many	TRBV20-1	TGCAGTGCTAGAGATAACCAAGTCGAACTCATGAACACTGAAGCTTTCTTT	CSARDNQVELMNTEAFF
TRBD1	TRBJ2-7	.	TRBV29-1	TGCAGCGTCGCGACACCGGGACAGGGTGGGGGGGCTTACGAGCAGTACTTC	CSVATPGQGGGAYEQYF
.	TRBJ1-5	many	TRBV20-1	TGCAGTGCTAGAGTCCCAGGTTTCCCGCCCCAGCATTTT	CSARVPGFPPQHF
.	TRBJ1-1	many	TRBV20-1	TGCAGTGCTCCCAGGACGGAGAACACTGAAGCTTTCTTT	CSAPRTENTEAFF
.	TRBJ1-2	few	TRBV20-1	TGCAGTGCTAGAAAACAGGGATTAGTCTATGGCTACACCTTC	CSARKQGLVYGYTF
TRBD2	TRBJ2-3	many	TRBV20-1	TGCAGTGCCACGAGGACTAGCGGCACAGATACGCAGTATTTT	CSATRTSGTDTQYF
TRBD2	TRBJ2-7	many	TRBV6-5	TGTGCCAGCAGTTCCACGGGGGGCTACGAGCAGTACTTC	CASSSTGGYEQYF
TRBD1	TRBJ1-2	few	TRBV6-5	TGTGCCGCCCGGGGCTTAATCAGGGGGGGCTACACCTTC	CAARGLIRGGYTF
.	TRBJ1-5	few	TRBV6-5	TGTGCCAGCAGTCGTCTCGGGGTAGGTCAGCCCCAGCATTTT	CASSRLGVGQPQHF
.	TRBJ2-4	many	TRBV24-1	TGTGCCACCGGAACGGAAAACATTCAGTACTTC	CATGTENIQYF
.	TRBJ2-6	many	TRBV28	TGTGCCAGCAGTTTGTGGGACCCCTACGGGGCCAACGTCCTGACTTTC	CASSLWDPYGANVLTF
.	TRBJ1-1	few	TRBV7-2	TGTGCCAGCAGCTTAGCAGGGCTAGGGGCTTTCTTT	CASSLAGLGAFF
TRBD1	TRBJ2-7	.	TRBV28	TGTGCCAGCGGAGACAATACAGACAGGGGTGGGTACGAGCAGTACTTC	CASGDNTDRGGYEQYF
.	TRBJ2-3	many	TRBV24-1	TGTGCCACCAGTGACCCGGGGTCCGATACGCAGTATTTT	CATSDPGSDTQYF
.	TRBJ2-1	few	TRBV6-6	TGTGCCAGCAACAAGGGTTCCGCTAGAGCTTCCAATGAGCAGTTCTTC	CASNKGSARASNEQFF
TRBD2	TRBJ2-2	.	TRBV19	TGTGCCAGTAAGAGCGGGGGAAGCACCGGGGAGCTGTTTTTT	CASKSGGSTGELFF
.	TRBJ2-1	many	TRBV20-1	TGCAGTGCTAGTTCGGGAAGACCTTCCTACAATGAGCAGTTCTTC	CSASSGRPSYNEQFF